This T cell receptor beta chain was documented in a study of blood T cells in healthy people across ages. PCR was performed a second time for about 6 to 11 cycles using a sample-barcoded 5' primer and a J-beta primer mix. All cDNA molecules were each tagged by a template-switch adaptor with 12 random nucleotides. TCRdb passed the 5' RACE reads through MiXCR, listing each CDR3 protein once. The data show approximately 1.5 million distinct CDR3 sequences, 42% seen once. In each sample, at least 6 million PBMCs were isolated. There are 15 residues in the CDR3. V lost 8 bases and J lost 2, with 13 bases in between.

The clonotype was recovered from a woman aged 18-29 years in good health. The rearrangement joins TRBV12-3 or TRBV12-4 to TRBJ1-6; D not resolved. Sequencing used blood. Here the CDR3 DNA reads TGTGCCAGCGGTACAGAGACCACCTATAATTCACCCCTCCACTTT. Residues: CASGTETTYNSPLHF.